The source of this T cell receptor beta chain is a study of blood T cells in healthy people across ages. The study, taken as a whole, reports: Age advanced and TCR beta diversity per million T cells fell, roughly linearly. Fewer expanded clones and more diversity marked long-lived versus aged donors.

With a J-beta primer mix and a sample-barcoded 5' primer, a second PCR ran roughly 7 to 11 cycles. TCRdb used MiXCR to reprocess the 5' RACE reads, holding one entry per CDR3 protein. The sample has some 1.8 million distinct CDR3 sequences, roughly two fifths seen once. The ends were cut back, 6 bases at V and 10 bases at J, with 16 bases in the middle. This CDR3 comprises 13 residues. Per germline, CDR1 MNHEY and CDR2 SVGEGT. The table lists this clonotype with a few counts. Its antigen remains unknown. This clonotype was obtained from a human donor in good health. The J gene is TRBJ2-1, the V gene TRBV6-2 or TRBV6-3; D is perhaps TRBD1 or TRBD2 (6 bases each). Sequenced sample: blood. CDR3: CASRQRGVAEQFF. The CDR3 DNA reads as TGTGCCAGCAGGCAAAGGGGGGTAGCGGAGCAGTTCTTC.